This T cell receptor (beta chain) was found in a study of lymphopenia after photon versus proton radiotherapy. There are a few counts of this clone. Antigen: not known. Trimming removed 0 bases from V and 7 bases from J, with 4 bases in between. There are 11 residues in the CDR3. Germline CDR1 SGHDT, CDR2 YYEEEE. Overall study results and limits: Post-nadir TCR diversity decline inversely tracked overall survival among those who died. Only patients who died were analyzed for survival; proton advantage is unproven.

The data were produced by immunoSEQ multiplex PCR, yet TCRdb's version contains in-frame clones alone and is incomplete. The sample lists about 83,000 clones, 80% to 90% occurring once. This chain connects TRBV5-6 to TRBJ1-1; D uncertain. The receptor was derived from a man aged 60 to 75 with pancreatic cancer. Sequenced material: peripheral blood, taken from a patient treated with proton-based radiotherapy. The CDR3 loop is CASSLDGEAFF. In DNA form, the CDR3 reads TGTGCCAGCAGCTTGGACGGTGAAGCTTTCTTT.